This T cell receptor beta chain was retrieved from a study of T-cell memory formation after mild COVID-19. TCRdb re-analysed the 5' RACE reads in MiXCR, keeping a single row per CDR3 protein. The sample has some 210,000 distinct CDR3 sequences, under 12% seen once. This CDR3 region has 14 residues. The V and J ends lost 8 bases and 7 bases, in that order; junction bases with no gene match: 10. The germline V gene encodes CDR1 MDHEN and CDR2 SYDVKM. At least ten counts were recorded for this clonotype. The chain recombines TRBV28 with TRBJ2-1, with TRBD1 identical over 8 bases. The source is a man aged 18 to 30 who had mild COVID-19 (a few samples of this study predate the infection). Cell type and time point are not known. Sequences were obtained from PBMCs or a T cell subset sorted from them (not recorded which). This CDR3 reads CASFQGARRNEQFF. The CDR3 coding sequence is TGTGCCAGCTTCCAGGGGGCCCGGAGGAATGAGCAGTTCTTC. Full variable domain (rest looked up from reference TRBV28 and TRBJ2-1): DVKVTQSSRYLVKRTGEKVFLECVQDMDHENMFWYRQDPGLGLRLIYFSYDVKMKEKGDIPEGYSVSREKKERFSLILESASTNQTSMYLCASFQGARRNEQFFGPGTRLTVL.